Presented here are 2 T cell receptor beta chains from one specimen sequenced in a study of blood T cell repertoires in COVID-19. Some clones are missing from TCRdb's copy, which holds only in-frame ones; the method was immunoSEQ multiplex PCR. Counted here are about 120,000 clones, 78% occurring once; the ten biggest clones make up roughly 2%. Sample: peripheral blood. These receptors all stem from a man aged 65 to 85 with acute or convalescent COVID-19.

This clone was picked up a small number of times. CDR3 in DNA: TGCGCCAGCAGCCAAGAGTACGGGGGGGCCCGAGAGCAGTACTTC. It codes for CASSQEYGGAREQYF. The chain employs TRBV4-3 and TRBJ2-7, with 8 bases matching TRBD2. This CDR3 is built from 15 residues. Germline V gives CDR1 LGHNA, CDR2 YSLEER. The V segment lost 0 bases and the J segment 7 bases; nucleotides outside the gene matches: 8.

V gene TRBV4-2 combines with J gene TRBJ1-1; D not resolved. This CDR3 contains 14 residues. Germline V gene data show CDR1 as LGHNA and CDR2 as YNFKEQ. Trimming cost V 1 base and J 2 bases, with 8 bases left between them. CDR3 in amino acids: CASSQVHTNTEAFF. In DNA, the CDR3 is TGTGCCAGCAGCCAAGTTCACACCAACACTGAAGCTTTCTTT.